This TCR beta chain was obtained from a study of OX40 agonist ivuxolimab in advanced cancers. Germline assignment: CDR1 LNHDA and CDR2 SQIVND (reference sequence). V was pared by 7 bases and J by 0 bases, with 18 bases between. The CDR3 loop spans 16 amino acids. Study-level findings and limits: Also present in some nonresponders was a low level of normalized T-cell clonal expansion.

About this clone: What it recognizes is unknown.

Sequencing was performed with immunoSEQ multiplex PCR; in TCRdb, only in-frame clones are kept and a portion is missing. The sample lists over 15,000 clones; 83% were seen once. The V call is TRBV19, the J call TRBJ1-1; weak D call: TRBD1 (5 bases). The clonotype originates from an adult with an advanced solid tumor such as melanoma, head and neck, liver or kidney cancer. The source was CD4+ or CD8+ T cells sorted from blood, collected in a trial of the OX40 agonist ivuxolimab. The CDR3, as DNA: TGTGCCAGTACCTTCACGGGGGATCGCTTGAACACTGAAGCTTTCTTT. Its translation: CASTFTGDRLNTEAFF.